Sequencing of this T cell receptor beta chain was carried out in a study of CD8 T cells in acute hepatitis C reinfection. Looked up from germline, CDR1 is MGHRA and CDR2 is YSYEKL. V was shortened by 7 bases and J by 6 bases, with 19 bases between the two germline ends. This CDR3 has 15 residues. Sample time point: naive CD8 control sorted from an acute-time-point sample. Acute primary HCV infection: positive HCV RNA or antibody test after negative test within 24 weeks. As to this clone: Its antigen is undetermined.

Sequenced by immunoSEQ multiplex PCR; TCRdb stores in-frame clones only, minus some. The sample lists 38,000 or so clones, around nine tenths occurring once. Study results and limitations: Preferential TRBV04 and TRBV06 usage appeared in all groups and was not explained by the naive pool.

The source material was naive CD8+ T cells from PBMCs. This TCR was recovered from a man under 40 with chronic hepatitis C. The chain carries TRBV4-1 and TRBJ2-1, with D perhaps TRBD2 (6 bases). The chain's CDR3 is CASTHGQLAGNEQFF. The CDR3 DNA reads TGCGCCAGCACCCATGGGCAACTAGCAGGCAATGAGCAGTTCTTC.